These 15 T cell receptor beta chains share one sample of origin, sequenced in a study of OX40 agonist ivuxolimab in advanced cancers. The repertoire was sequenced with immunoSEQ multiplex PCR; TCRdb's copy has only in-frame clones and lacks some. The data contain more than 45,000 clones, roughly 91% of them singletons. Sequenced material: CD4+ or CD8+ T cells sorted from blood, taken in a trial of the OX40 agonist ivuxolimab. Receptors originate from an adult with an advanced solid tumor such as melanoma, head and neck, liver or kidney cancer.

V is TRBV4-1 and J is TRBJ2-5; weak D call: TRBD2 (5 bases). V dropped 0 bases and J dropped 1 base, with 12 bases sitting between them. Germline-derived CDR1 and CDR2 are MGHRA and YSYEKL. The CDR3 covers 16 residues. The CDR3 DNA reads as TGCGCCAGCAGCCAAGATTACCGGGGTCCCCAAGAGACCCAGTACTTC. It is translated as CASSQDYRGPQETQYF.

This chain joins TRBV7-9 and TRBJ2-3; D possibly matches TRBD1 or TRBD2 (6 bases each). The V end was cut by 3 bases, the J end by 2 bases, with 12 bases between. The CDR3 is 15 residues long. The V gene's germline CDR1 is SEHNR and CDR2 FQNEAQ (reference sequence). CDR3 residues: CASSFGGGHTDTQYF. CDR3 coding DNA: TGTGCCAGCAGCTTTGGAGGGGGACACACAGATACGCAGTATTTT.

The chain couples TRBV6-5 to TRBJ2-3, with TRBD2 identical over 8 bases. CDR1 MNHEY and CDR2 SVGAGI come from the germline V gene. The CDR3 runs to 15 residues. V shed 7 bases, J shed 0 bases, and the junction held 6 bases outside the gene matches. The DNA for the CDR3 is TGTGCCAGCACTCTTAGCGGGGCTAGCACAGATACGCAGTATTTT. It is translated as CASTLSGASTDTQYF.

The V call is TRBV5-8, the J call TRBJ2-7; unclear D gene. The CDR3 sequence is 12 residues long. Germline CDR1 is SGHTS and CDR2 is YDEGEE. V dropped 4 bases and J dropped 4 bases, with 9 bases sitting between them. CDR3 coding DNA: TGTGCCAGCAGCACACAAGATTACGAGCAGTACTTC. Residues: CASSTQDYEQYF.

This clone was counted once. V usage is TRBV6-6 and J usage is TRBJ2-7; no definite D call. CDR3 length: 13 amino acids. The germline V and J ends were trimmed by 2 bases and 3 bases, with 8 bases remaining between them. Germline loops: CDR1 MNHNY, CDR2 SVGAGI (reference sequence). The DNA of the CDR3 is TGTGCCAGCAGTTACCACGAGATCTACGAGCAGTACTTC. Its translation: CASSYHEIYEQYF.

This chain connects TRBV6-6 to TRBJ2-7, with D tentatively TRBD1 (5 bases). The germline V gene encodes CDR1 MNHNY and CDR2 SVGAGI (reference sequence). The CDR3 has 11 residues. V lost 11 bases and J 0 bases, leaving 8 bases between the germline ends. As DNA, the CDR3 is TGTGCCGCAGGGAACTCCTACGAGCAGTACTTC. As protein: CAAGNSYEQYF.

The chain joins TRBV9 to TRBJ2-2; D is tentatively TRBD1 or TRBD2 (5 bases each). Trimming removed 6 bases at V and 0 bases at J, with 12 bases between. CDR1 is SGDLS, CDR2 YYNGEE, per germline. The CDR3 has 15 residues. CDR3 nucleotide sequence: TGTGCCAGCAACCCCGGGGCAACGAACACCGGGGAGCTGTTTTTT. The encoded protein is CASNPGATNTGELFF.

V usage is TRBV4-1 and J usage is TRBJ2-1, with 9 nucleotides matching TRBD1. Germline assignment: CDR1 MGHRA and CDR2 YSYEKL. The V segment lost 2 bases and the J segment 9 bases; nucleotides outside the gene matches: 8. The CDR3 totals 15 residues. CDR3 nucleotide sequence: TGCGCCAGCAGCCAAAAACAGGGGGCATCTAGTGAGCAGTTCTTC. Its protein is CASSQKQGASSEQFF.

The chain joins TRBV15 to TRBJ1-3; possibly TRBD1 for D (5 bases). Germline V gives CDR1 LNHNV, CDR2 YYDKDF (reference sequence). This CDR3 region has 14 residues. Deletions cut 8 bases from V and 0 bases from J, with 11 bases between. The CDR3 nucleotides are TGTGCCACCGGGGCCGGGAGCTCTGGAAACACCATATATTTT. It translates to CATGAGSSGNTIYF.

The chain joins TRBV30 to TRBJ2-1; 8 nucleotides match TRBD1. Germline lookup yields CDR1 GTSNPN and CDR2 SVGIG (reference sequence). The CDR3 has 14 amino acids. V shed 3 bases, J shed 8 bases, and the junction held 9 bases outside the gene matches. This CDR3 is CAWRRQGTADEQFF. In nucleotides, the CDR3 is TGTGCCTGGAGACGACAGGGGACAGCGGATGAGCAGTTCTTC.

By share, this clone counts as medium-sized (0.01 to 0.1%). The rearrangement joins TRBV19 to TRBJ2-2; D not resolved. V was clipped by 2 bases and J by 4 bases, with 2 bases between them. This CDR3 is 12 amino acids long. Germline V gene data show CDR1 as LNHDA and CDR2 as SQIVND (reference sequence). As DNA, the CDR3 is TGTGCCAGTAGTATATCCACCGGGGAGCTGTTTTTT. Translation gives CASSISTGELFF.

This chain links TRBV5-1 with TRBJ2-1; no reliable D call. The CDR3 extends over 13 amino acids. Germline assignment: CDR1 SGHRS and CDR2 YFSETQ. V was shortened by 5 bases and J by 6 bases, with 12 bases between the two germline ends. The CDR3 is CASSQGWSNEQFF. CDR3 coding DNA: TGCGCCAGCAGTCAAGGCTGGTCCAATGAGCAGTTCTTC.

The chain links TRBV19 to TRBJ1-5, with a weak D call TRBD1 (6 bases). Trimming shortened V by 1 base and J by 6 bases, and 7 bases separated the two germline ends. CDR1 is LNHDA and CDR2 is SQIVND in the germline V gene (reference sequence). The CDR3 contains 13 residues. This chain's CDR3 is CASSIGGGQPQHF. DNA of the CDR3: TGTGCCAGTAGTATAGGAGGGGGTCAGCCCCAGCATTTT.

Written as DNA, the CDR3 is TGTGCCAGCAGTTCAGCAATGTACGAGCAGTACTTC. Translation gives CASSSAMYEQYF. V is TRBV2 and J is TRBJ2-7; no firm D call. Germline lookup yields CDR1 SNHLY and CDR2 FYNNEI. This CDR3 has 12 residues. V lost 5 bases and J 4 bases, leaving 9 bases between the germline ends.

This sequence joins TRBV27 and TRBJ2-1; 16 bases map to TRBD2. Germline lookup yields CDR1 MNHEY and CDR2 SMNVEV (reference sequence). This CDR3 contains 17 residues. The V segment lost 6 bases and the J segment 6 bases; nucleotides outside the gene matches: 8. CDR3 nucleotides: TGTGCCAGCAGCCCCGGGACTAGCGGGGGGGCAGCCAATGAGCAGTTCTTC. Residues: CASSPGTSGGAANEQFF.